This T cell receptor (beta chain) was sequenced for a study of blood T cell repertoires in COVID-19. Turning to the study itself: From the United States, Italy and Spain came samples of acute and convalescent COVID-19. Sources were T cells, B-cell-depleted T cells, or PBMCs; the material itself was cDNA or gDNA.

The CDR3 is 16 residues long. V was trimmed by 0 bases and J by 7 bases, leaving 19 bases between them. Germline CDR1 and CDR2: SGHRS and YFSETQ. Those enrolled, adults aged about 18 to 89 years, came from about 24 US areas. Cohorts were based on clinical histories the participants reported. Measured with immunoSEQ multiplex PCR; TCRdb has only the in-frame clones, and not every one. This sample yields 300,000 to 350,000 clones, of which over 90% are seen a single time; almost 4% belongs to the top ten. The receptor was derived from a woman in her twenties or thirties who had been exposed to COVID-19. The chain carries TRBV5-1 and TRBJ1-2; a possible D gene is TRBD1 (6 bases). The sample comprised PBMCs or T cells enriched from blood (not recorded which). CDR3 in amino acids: CASSLELFRGDGGYTF. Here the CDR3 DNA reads TGCGCCAGCAGCTTGGAACTTTTCAGGGGAGACGGTGGCTACACCTTC.